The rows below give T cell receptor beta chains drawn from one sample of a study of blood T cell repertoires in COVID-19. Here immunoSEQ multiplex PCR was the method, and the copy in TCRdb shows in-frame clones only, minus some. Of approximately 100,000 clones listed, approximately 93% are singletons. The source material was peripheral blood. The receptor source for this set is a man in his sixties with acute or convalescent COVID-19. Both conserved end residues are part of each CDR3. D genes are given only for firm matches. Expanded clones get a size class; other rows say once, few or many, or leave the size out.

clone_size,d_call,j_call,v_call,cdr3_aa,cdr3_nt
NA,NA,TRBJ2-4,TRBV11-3,CASSPPGNIQYF,TGTGCCAGCAGCCCCCCAGGGAACATTCAGTACTTC
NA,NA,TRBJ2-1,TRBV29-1,CSSTAGVAEQFF,TGCAGCTCAACGGCAGGGGTGGCTGAGCAGTTCTTC
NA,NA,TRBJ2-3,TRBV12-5,CASGSQGSSTDTQYF,TGTGCTAGTGGTTCGCAGGGGTCTAGCACAGATACGCAGTATTTT
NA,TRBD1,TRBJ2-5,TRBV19,CASSTRPGTGVETQYF,TGTGCCAGTAGTACACGTCCCGGGACAGGGGTAGAGACCCAGTACTTC
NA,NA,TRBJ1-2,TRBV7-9,CASSLFEGYYGYTF,TGTGCCAGCAGCTTGTTTGAGGGTTACTATGGCTACACCTTC
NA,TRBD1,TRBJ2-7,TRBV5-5,CASSLSGQGEYF,TGTGCCAGCAGCCTATCGGGACAGGGGGAGTACTTC
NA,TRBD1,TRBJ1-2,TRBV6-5,CAIRQGAFGYTF,TGTGCCATCAGACAGGGGGCTTTTGGCTACACCTTC
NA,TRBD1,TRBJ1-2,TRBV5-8,CASSWTGRGYTF,TGTGCCAGCAGCTGGACAGGGCGCGGCTACACCTTC
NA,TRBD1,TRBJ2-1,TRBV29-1,CSVGTTGGSYNEQFF,TGCAGCGTTGGCACTACAGGGGGCTCCTACAATGAGCAGTTCTTC
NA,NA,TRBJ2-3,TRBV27,CASSSTAAQYF,TGTGCCAGCAGTTCGACGGCAGCGCAATATTTT
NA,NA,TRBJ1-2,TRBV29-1,CSVDRLTTNYGYTF,TGCAGCGTTGACAGATTAACAACTAACTATGGCTACACCTTC
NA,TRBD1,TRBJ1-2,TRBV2,CASSQSDRGRPHYGYTF,TGTGCCAGCAGCCAATCGGACAGGGGACGTCCCCACTATGGCTACACCTTC
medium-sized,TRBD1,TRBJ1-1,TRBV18,CASSQLPGQGRIKNTEAFF,TGTGCCAGCTCACAACTGCCGGGACAGGGGAGGATAAAGAACACTGAAGCTTTCTTT
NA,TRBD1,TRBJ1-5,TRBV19,CASSGTGGHQPQHF,TGTGCCAGTAGTGGGACAGGGGGACATCAGCCCCAGCATTTT
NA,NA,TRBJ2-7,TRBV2,CASSSRDYEQYF,TGTGCCAGCAGTAGCAGGGACTACGAGCAGTACTTC
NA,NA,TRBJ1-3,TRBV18,CASSLTGTRGDTIYF,TGTGCCAGCTCACTCACCGGGACACGGGGCGACACCATATATTTT
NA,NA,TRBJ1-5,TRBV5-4,CASSSDTGTAQPQHF,TGTGCCAGCAGCTCGGATACAGGGACGGCTCAGCCCCAGCATTTT
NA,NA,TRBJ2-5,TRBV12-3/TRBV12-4,CASSLSGVETQYF,TGTGCCAGCAGTTTATCGGGAGTGGAGACCCAGTACTTC
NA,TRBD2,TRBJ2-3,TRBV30,CAWSPTAAGNTDTQYF,TGTGCCTGGAGTCCCACTGCAGCGGGAAACACAGATACGCAGTATTTT
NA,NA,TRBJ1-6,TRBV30,CAWSVSGGYSPLHF,TGTGCCTGGAGTGTCTCTGGAGGGTATTCACCCCTCCACTTT
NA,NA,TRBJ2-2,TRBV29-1,CSVEEEASWYNTGELFF,TGCAGCGTTGAAGAAGAGGCTAGCTGGTATAACACCGGGGAGCTGTTTTTT
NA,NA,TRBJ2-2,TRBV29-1,CSAGATNTGELFF,TGCAGCGCTGGGGCGACCAACACCGGGGAGCTGTTTTTT